Listed below are T cell receptor beta chains from one sample, sequenced in a study of tumor-infiltrating lymphocytes in primary liver carcinoma. TCRdb fed the multiplex PCR reads into MiXCR, producing one record per CDR3 protein. The sample contains some 64,000 distinct CDR3 sequences, 71% of which appear only once. Sequenced: liver tumor tissue from sampling region 4. These TCRs come from a man in his forties with primary liver carcinoma and hepatitis B virus infection. Both conserved end residues are part of each CDR3. A D gene is named only where the DNA matches it firmly. Where a row states a size, it is once, few, many or the class of an expanded clone; other rows omit it.

v_gene: TRBV29-1; j_gene: TRBJ2-1; d_gene: NA; abundance: few; CDR3nt: TGCAGCGTTCGTACCGCTATGGGTGAGCAGTTCTTC; CDR3aa: CSVRTAMGEQFF
v_gene: TRBV29-1; j_gene: TRBJ2-3; d_gene: NA; abundance: NA; CDR3nt: TGCAGCGTTGAGGGCGAGGCCGGCATCACAGAAACGCAGTATTTT; CDR3aa: CSVEGEAGITETQYF
v_gene: TRBV5-4; j_gene: TRBJ2-2; d_gene: TRBD2; abundance: NA; CDR3nt: TGTGCCAACAGCCTCAGGCGGGAGAGAGCGGCCGGGGAGCTGTTTTTT; CDR3aa: CANSLRRERAAGELFF
v_gene: TRBV2; j_gene: TRBJ2-7; d_gene: TRBD2; abundance: NA; CDR3nt: TGTGCCAGCAGCGTCACTAGCGCCCGATCCTCCTACGAGCAGTACTTC; CDR3aa: CASSVTSARSSYEQYF
v_gene: TRBV29-1; j_gene: TRBJ1-1; d_gene: TRBD1; abundance: few; CDR3nt: TGCAGCGCTGGGACAGGGGGTGGCACTGAAGCTTTCTTT; CDR3aa: CSAGTGGGTEAFF
v_gene: TRBV5-5; j_gene: TRBJ2-1; d_gene: NA; abundance: NA; CDR3nt: TGTGCCAACAACTTGGTTCCCGGACTGTACAATGAGCAGTTCTTC; CDR3aa: CANNLVPGLYNEQFF
v_gene: TRBV6-2/TRBV6-3; j_gene: TRBJ2-1; d_gene: NA; abundance: NA; CDR3nt: TGTGCCAGCCGGGAGCGATACAATCAGCAGTTCTTC; CDR3aa: CASRERYNQQFF
v_gene: TRBV6-5; j_gene: TRBJ1-1; d_gene: TRBD1; abundance: NA; CDR3nt: TGTGCCAACAGTTATCAGGGGGCCTACGCTGAAGCTTTCTTC; CDR3aa: CANSYQGAYAEAFF
v_gene: TRBV12-3/TRBV12-4; j_gene: TRBJ2-2; d_gene: NA; abundance: NA; CDR3nt: TGTGCCAGCAGTCTGCGGACCGGGGATCTGTTTTTT; CDR3aa: CASSLRTGDLFF
v_gene: TRBV5-1; j_gene: TRBJ2-5; d_gene: TRBD1; abundance: NA; CDR3nt: TGCGCCAGCGTAGTGGGACAGTCCGTCCTGTACCAAGAGACACAGTACTTC; CDR3aa: CASVVGQSVLYQETQYF
v_gene: TRBV11-1; j_gene: TRBJ2-5; d_gene: TRBD2; abundance: NA; CDR3nt: TGTCCCAGCAGTTTGACCCCACATAGCGGGAAAGAGACCCAGTACTTC; CDR3aa: CPSSLTPHSGKETQYF
v_gene: TRBV29-1; j_gene: TRBJ2-1; d_gene: TRBD2; abundance: NA; CDR3nt: TGCAGCGTTGACACTAGCGGGAGCTCCTACAATGAGCAGTTCTTC; CDR3aa: CSVDTSGSSYNEQFF
v_gene: TRBV20-1; j_gene: TRBJ2-1; d_gene: NA; abundance: once; CDR3nt: TGCAGTGCTTCACGGGGCAGGGGAGATGAGCAGTTCTTC; CDR3aa: CSASRGRGDEQFF
v_gene: TRBV30; j_gene: TRBJ2-1; d_gene: NA; abundance: NA; CDR3nt: TGTGCCTGGAGTCGCCCGCAACGAGGTGAGCAGTTCTTC; CDR3aa: CAWSRPQRGEQFF
v_gene: TRBV11-2; j_gene: TRBJ1-1; d_gene: NA; abundance: NA; CDR3nt: TGTGCCAGCACAGGTGGCTGGGTGAACACTGGAGTTTTCTTT; CDR3aa: CASTGGWVNTGVFF
v_gene: TRBV6-1; j_gene: TRBJ2-3; d_gene: TRBD2; abundance: many; CDR3nt: TGTGCCAGCAGTGAACCAGCTAGCGGGCCGTATAGCACAGATACGCAGTATTTT; CDR3aa: CASSEPASGPYSTDTQYF
v_gene: TRBV5-4; j_gene: TRBJ2-3; d_gene: NA; abundance: NA; CDR3nt: TGTGCCAGCAGCTTGTGGTTGGCCTCGGGGGATACGCATTATTTT; CDR3aa: CASSLWLASGDTHYF
v_gene: TRBV29-1; j_gene: TRBJ2-3; d_gene: NA; abundance: many; CDR3nt: TGCAGCGTTTCCACAGATACGCAGTATTTT; CDR3aa: CSVSTDTQYF
v_gene: TRBV28; j_gene: TRBJ2-2; d_gene: NA; abundance: NA; CDR3nt: TGTGCCGGCAGTTTACAGAACACCGAGGAGCTCTTTTTT; CDR3aa: CAGSLQNTEELFF
v_gene: TRBV4-1; j_gene: TRBJ1-1; d_gene: NA; abundance: NA; CDR3nt: TGTGCCAGCAACCATCCCCTGAACACTGAAGCTTTCTTT; CDR3aa: CASNHPLNTEAFF
v_gene: TRBV5-1; j_gene: TRBJ2-5; d_gene: TRBD2; abundance: NA; CDR3nt: TGCCCCAGCAGCGTGACTAGCAGGAGTAACGGGGAGACCCAGTACTTC; CDR3aa: CPSSVTSRSNGETQYF
v_gene: TRBV6-1; j_gene: TRBJ2-1; d_gene: NA; abundance: NA; CDR3nt: TGTGCCAGTAGGAGGGGGGGTTTAGTACAGGAGCAGCTCTTC; CDR3aa: CASRRGGLVQEQLF
v_gene: TRBV11-2; j_gene: TRBJ2-7; d_gene: TRBD1; abundance: NA; CDR3nt: TGTGCCAGCAGCCTTGTGGCAGGGGGCCAGTATGGGCAGTACTTC; CDR3aa: CASSLVAGGQYGQYF
v_gene: TRBV10-2; j_gene: TRBJ1-2; d_gene: NA; abundance: NA; CDR3nt: TGCGCCTGCAGTTTTGGGGAAGGCTGTGTCTACACCTTC; CDR3aa: CACSFGEGCVYTF
v_gene: TRBV7-8; j_gene: TRBJ2-1; d_gene: TRBD2; abundance: NA; CDR3nt: TGTGCCAGCAGCTCCCCGGGACTAGCAAGCAGTGAGCAGTTTTTC; CDR3aa: CASSSPGLASSEQFF
v_gene: TRBV2; j_gene: TRBJ2-3; d_gene: NA; abundance: few; CDR3nt: TGTGCCAGCAGTTTCGGAGGGTCGCAGTATTTT; CDR3aa: CASSFGGSQYF
v_gene: TRBV6-5; j_gene: TRBJ2-5; d_gene: TRBD1; abundance: few; CDR3nt: TGTGCCAGCAGCGGGACAGGGGCAGGTGAAGAGACCCAGTACTTC; CDR3aa: CASSGTGAGEETQYF
v_gene: TRBV29-1; j_gene: TRBJ1-2; d_gene: NA; abundance: few; CDR3nt: TGCAGCGTCAAGTTTGGACAGTCGATCTGTGGCTACCCCTTC; CDR3aa: CSVKFGQSICGYPF
v_gene: TRBV19; j_gene: TRBJ2-7; d_gene: NA; abundance: NA; CDR3nt: TGTGCCGGTAGTACCAGGGGCCGTTTATATGAGCAGTACTTC; CDR3aa: CAGSTRGRLYEQYF
v_gene: TRBV14; j_gene: TRBJ2-1; d_gene: TRBD1; abundance: NA; CDR3nt: TGTGCCAGCAACCAGGGGGTTGTGAGCAACGAGCAGTTCTTC; CDR3aa: CASNQGVVSNEQFF
v_gene: TRBV6-1; j_gene: TRBJ2-3; d_gene: NA; abundance: many; CDR3nt: TGTGCCAGCAGTGAAAGCACAGATACGCAGTATTTT; CDR3aa: CASSESTDTQYF
v_gene: TRBV11-2; j_gene: TRBJ1-1; d_gene: NA; abundance: NA; CDR3nt: TGTGCCAGCAGCTTGGGGGGGAACACTATAGCTTTCTTT; CDR3aa: CASSLGGNTIAFF
v_gene: TRBV28; j_gene: TRBJ1-2; d_gene: NA; abundance: many; CDR3nt: TGTGCCAGCAGTCTGAGGGTAAACTATGGCTACACCTTC; CDR3aa: CASSLRVNYGYTF
v_gene: TRBV2; j_gene: TRBJ2-5; d_gene: NA; abundance: many; CDR3nt: TGTGCCAGTGCACCGGGCCTCGACCCGCAAGAGACCCAGTACTTC; CDR3aa: CASAPGLDPQETQYF
v_gene: TRBV5-1; j_gene: TRBJ2-2; d_gene: NA; abundance: NA; CDR3nt: TGCGCCAGCAGTTTCGGGTCTTACACCGGGGAGCTGTTTTTT; CDR3aa: CASSFGSYTGELFF
v_gene: TRBV6-5; j_gene: TRBJ1-2; d_gene: TRBD1; abundance: few; CDR3nt: TGTGCCAGCAGTCGCAATCCGGGACAGGGTGTTTTGGCCTGCACCTTC; CDR3aa: CASSRNPGQGVLACTF
v_gene: TRBV5-1; j_gene: TRBJ2-7; d_gene: NA; abundance: NA; CDR3nt: TGCGCCGGCAGCTTCGCCGGGATAAGCTCCTACGAGCAGTACTTC; CDR3aa: CAGSFAGISSYEQYF
v_gene: TRBV20-1; j_gene: TRBJ2-1; d_gene: NA; abundance: NA; CDR3nt: TGCAGTGCTAGTTCTGGGTTTACTTACAATGAGCAGTTCTTC; CDR3aa: CSASSGFTYNEQFF
v_gene: TRBV5-1; j_gene: TRBJ2-1; d_gene: TRBD2; abundance: many; CDR3nt: TGCGCCAGCAGCTGGGGACTAGTATCCTACAATGAGCAGTTCTTC; CDR3aa: CASSWGLVSYNEQFF
v_gene: TRBV6-1; j_gene: TRBJ2-2; d_gene: TRBD1; abundance: NA; CDR3nt: TGTGCCAGCAGTACACCGACAGGGGGAAGCGGGGAGCTGTTTTTC; CDR3aa: CASSTPTGGSGELFF